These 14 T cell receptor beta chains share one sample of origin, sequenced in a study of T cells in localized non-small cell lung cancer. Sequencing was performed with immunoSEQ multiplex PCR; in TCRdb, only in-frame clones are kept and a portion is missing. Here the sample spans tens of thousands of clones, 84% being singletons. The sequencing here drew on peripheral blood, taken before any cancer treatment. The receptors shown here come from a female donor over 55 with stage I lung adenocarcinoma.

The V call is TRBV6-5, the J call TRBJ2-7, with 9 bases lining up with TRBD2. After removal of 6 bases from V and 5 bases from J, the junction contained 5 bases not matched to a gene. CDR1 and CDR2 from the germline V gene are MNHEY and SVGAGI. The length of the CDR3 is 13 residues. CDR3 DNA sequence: TGTGCCAGCAGCCGTGGGACTAGCCACGAGCAGTACTTC. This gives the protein CASSRGTSHEQYF.

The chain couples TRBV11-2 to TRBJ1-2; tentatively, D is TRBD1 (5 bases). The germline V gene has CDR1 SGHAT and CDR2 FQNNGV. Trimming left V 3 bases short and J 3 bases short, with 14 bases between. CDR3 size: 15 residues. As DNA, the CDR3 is TGTGCCAGCAGCTTGGGGCCCCCGGCCCACTATGGCTACACCTTC. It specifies CASSLGPPAHYGYTF.

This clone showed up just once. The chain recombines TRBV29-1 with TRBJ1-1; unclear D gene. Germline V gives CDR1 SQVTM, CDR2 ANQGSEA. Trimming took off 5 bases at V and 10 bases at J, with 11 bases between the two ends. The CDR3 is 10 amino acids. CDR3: CSVFGRGAFF. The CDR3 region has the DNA TGCAGCGTTTTTGGGCGGGGAGCTTTCTTT.

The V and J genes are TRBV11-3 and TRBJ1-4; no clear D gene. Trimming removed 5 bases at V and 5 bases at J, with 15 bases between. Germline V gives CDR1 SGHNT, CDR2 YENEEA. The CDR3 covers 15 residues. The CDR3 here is CASSPRTGRNEKLFF. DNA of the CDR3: TGTGCCAGCAGCCCTAGGACCGGGCGGAATGAAAAACTGTTTTTT. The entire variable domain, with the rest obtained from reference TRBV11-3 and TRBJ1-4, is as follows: EAGVVQSPRYKIIEKKQPVAFWCNPISGHNTLYWYLQNLGQGPELLIRYENEEAVDDSQLPKDRFSAERLKGVDSTLKIQPAELGDSAVYLCASSPRTGRNEKLFFGSGTQLSVL.

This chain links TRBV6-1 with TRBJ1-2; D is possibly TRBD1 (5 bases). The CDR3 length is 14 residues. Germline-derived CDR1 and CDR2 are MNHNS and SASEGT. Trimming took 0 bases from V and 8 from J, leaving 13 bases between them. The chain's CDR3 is CASSEANGARGYTF. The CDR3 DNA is TGTGCCAGCAGTGAAGCGAATGGGGCGCGGGGCTACACCTTC.

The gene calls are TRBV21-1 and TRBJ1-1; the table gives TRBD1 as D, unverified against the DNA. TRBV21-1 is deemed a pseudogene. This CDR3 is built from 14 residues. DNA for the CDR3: TGTGCCAGCAGCACCGGGACAGGGGACACTGAAGCTTTCTTT. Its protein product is CASSTGTGDTEAFF.

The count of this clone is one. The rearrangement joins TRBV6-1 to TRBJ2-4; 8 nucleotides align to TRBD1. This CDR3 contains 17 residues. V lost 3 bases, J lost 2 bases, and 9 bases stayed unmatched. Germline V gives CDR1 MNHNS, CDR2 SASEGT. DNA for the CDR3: TGTGCCAGCAGTGACTACGGACAGGGAAAAACCAAAAACATTCAGTACTTC. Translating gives CASSDYGQGKTKNIQYF.

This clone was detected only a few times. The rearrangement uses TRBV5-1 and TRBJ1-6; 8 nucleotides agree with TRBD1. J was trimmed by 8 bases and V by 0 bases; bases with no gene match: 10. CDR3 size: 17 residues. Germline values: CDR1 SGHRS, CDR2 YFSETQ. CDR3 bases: TGCGCCAGCAGCTTGGAGTACCAGGGGGCGGATCATTCACCCCTCCACTTT. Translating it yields CASSLEYQGADHSPLHF.

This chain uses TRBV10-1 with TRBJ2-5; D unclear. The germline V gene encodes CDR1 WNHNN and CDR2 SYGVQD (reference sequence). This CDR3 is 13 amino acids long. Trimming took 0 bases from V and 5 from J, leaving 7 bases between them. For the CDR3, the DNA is TGCGCCAGCAGTGAGTCAGGCGTGGAGACCCAGTACTTC. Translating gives CASSESGVETQYF.

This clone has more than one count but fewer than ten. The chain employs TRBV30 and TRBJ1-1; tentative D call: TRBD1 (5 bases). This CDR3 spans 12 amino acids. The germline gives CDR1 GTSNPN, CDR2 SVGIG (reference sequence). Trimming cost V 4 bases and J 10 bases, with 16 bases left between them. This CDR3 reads CAWKYLGVGAFF. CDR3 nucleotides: TGTGCCTGGAAATATTTGGGGGTTGGAGCTTTCTTT.

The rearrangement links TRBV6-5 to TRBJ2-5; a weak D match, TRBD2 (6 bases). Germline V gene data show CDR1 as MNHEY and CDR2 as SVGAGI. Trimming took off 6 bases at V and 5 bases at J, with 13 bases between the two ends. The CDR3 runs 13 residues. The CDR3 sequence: CASRRLEWETQYF. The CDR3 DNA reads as TGTGCCAGCAGACGACTAGAATGGGAGACCCAGTACTTC.

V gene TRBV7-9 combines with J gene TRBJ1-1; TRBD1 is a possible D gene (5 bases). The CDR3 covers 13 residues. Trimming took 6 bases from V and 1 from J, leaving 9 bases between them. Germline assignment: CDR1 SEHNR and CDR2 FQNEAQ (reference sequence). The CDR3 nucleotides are TGTGCCAGCAGATTCCAGGGGAACACTGAAGCTTTCTTT. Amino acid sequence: CASRFQGNTEAFF.

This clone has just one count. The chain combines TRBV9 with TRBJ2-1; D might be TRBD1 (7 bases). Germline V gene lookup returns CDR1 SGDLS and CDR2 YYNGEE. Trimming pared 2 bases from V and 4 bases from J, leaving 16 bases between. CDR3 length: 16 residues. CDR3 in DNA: TGTGCCAGCAGCGTTGGTTCGCGGGACAGTTACAATGAGCAGTTCTTC. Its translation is CASSVGSRDSYNEQFF.

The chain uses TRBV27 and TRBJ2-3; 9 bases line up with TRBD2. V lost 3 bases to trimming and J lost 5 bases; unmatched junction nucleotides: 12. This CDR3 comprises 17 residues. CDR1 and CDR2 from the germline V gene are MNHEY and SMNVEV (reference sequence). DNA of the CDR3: TGTGCCAGCAGTTTGGCGCTAGCGGGATGGGGTGGAGATACGCAGTATTTT. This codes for CASSLALAGWGGDTQYF.